A single sample gave rise to the 16 T cell receptor beta chains below, sequenced in a study of T cells in women clearing cervical HPV infection. The assay was immunoSEQ multiplex PCR, and TCRdb's table has in-frame clones only and misses some. Here the sample table reports roughly 35,000 clones. The sample was blood buffy coat. The receptors come from a woman between 18 and 69 years old with a cervical HPV16 infection that either progressed to CIN3+ or cleared (not recorded which).

Comment on this clone: The CDR3 end lies 3 residues beyond the end of the read and is filled in from the germline J gene. This chain uses TRBV7-2 with TRBJ1-2; maybe TRBD1 (6 bases). Looked up from germline, CDR1 is SGHTA and CDR2 is FQGNSA. The CDR3 extends over 15 amino acids. CDR3 bases read: TGTGCCAGCAGCCCCCACGATGCAACAGGGACCGGC. It is translated as CASSPHDATGTG. From start to end, the CDR3 is CASSPHDATGTGYTF.

For this clone: Read data end 3 residues before the CDR3 end; the end is taken from the germline J gene. The V and J genes are TRBV5-1 and TRBJ2-5, with 7 bases matching TRBD2. V shed 8 bases and J 5 bases; nucleotides not matched to a gene: 9. CDR3 length: 13 residues. Germline V gene sequence: CDR1 SGHRS, CDR2 YFSETQ. Here the CDR3 reads CASRDYRDETQYF. Incomplete CDR3 DNA: TGCGCCAGTAGGGACTACCGGGACGAGACC.

For this clone: Read sequence stops 3 residues before the CDR3 end, and the germline J gene provides the missing end. The genes are TRBV7-6 and TRBJ2-2, with 10 bases lining up with TRBD1. Germline CDR1 reads SGHVS; CDR2 reads FNYEAQ. The CDR3 covers 15 residues. Trimming at V came to 4 bases and at J to 7 bases, leaving 6 bases not matched to a gene. CDR3 region: CASSSGTGAVGELFF. The DNA read from the CDR3 is TGTGCCAGCAGCTCCGGGACAGGGGCGGTCGGGGAG. Combining the CDR3 with reference TRBV7-6 and TRBJ2-2 gives the whole variable domain GAGVSQSPRYKVTKRGQDVALRCDPISGHVSLYWYRQALGQGPEFLTYFNYEAQQDKSGLPNDRFSAERPEGSISTLTIQRTEQRDSAMYRCASSSGTGAVGELFFGEGSRLTVL.

To note about this clone: The sequenced fragment ends 3 residues before the CDR3 boundary, so the rest is inferred from the germline J gene. The rearrangement links TRBV19 to TRBJ1-5; D not resolved. CDR3 length: 13 amino acids. Germline V CDR1 and CDR2: LNHDA, SQIVND (reference sequence). The ends were cut back, 5 bases at V and 3 bases at J, with 8 bases in the middle. The part of the CDR3 DNA that was read is TGTGCCAGTAGTCCGGGGTACAATCAGCCC. Amino acid sequence: CASSPGYNQP. The whole CDR3 sequence reads CASSPGYNQPQHF.

In the case of this clone: The read finishes 3 residues shy of the CDR3 end, and the germline J gene is used to complete it. The chain links TRBV19 to TRBJ2-4, with 7 bases lining up with TRBD1. CDR1 is LNHDA, CDR2 SQIVND, per germline (reference sequence). The CDR3 length is 16 residues. CDR3 sequence reads: CASSPRGQRNNYGQYF. The covered CDR3 bases are TGTGCCAGTAGTCCTCGGGGACAGCGCAACAACTATGGT.

With regard to this clone: The CDR3 goes on 3 residues after the read ends, and that part is filled in from the germline J gene. The chain has TRBV28 and TRBJ1-1; 7 nucleotides match TRBD1. The trim removed 5 bases at V and 2 bases at J, leaving 8 bases unmatched. Germline V lookup: CDR1 MDHEN, CDR2 SYDVKM. The CDR3 is 15 amino acids. Partial CDR3 DNA: TGTGCCAGCAGTCTCACCCAGGGGGGTAACACTGAA. It translates to CASSLTQGGNTE. The whole CDR3 reads CASSLTQGGNTEAFF.

Comments on this clone: The CDR3 goes on 3 residues after the read ends, and that part is filled in from the germline J gene. The genes are TRBV20-1 and TRBJ2-5, with D possibly being TRBD1 (5 bases). Between the trimmed V and J ends, which lost 8 bases and 1 base, there was a span of 8 bases. This CDR3 comprises 11 residues. The germline V gene has CDR1 DFQATT and CDR2 SNEGSKA (reference sequence). CDR3 region: CSPTVQETQYF. The covered CDR3 bases are TGCAGTCCGACAGTCCAAGAGACC.

With respect to this clone: One junction end does not reproduce the germline sequence, and a read error may be involved. Read sequence stops 3 residues before the CDR3 end, and the germline J gene provides the missing end. Other DNA variants within this sample encode the same CDR3. The chain joins TRBV13 to TRBJ1-3; tentative D call: TRBD1 (6 bases). The CDR3 runs 14 residues. CDR1 is PRHDT, CDR2 FYEKMQ, per germline (reference sequence). CDR3 loop: CASSRGGAGNTIYF. The CDR3 bases that were read are TGTGCCAGCAGCCGAGGGGGGGCTGGAAACACT.

Worth noting for this clone: The CDR3 end falls 3 residues outside the read, so it is completed with the germline J gene. The chain carries TRBV20-1 and TRBJ1-5, with 10 bases matching TRBD1. Germline V gene sequence: CDR1 DFQATT, CDR2 SNEGSKA (reference sequence). The CDR3 totals 12 residues. The V and J ends lost 5 bases and 7 bases, in that order; junction bases with no gene match: 2. Partial CDR3 DNA: TGCAGTGCTCGACAGGGGGCACAGCCC. It yields the protein CSARQGAQP. The entire CDR3 reads CSARQGAQPQHF.

Worth noting for this clone: The CDR3 extends 3 residues past the end of the read, so its final part is completed from the germline J gene. The V gene is TRBV6-1, the J gene TRBJ2-4; D perhaps matches TRBD1 (6 bases). The CDR3 totals 14 residues. Germline V gives CDR1 MNHNS, CDR2 SASEGT. CDR3 loop: CASSGPTGHYGQYF. The CDR3 DNA, read in part, is TGTGCCAGCAGTGGCCCGACAGGCCACTATGGT.

As to this clone: Read coverage stops 3 residues before the CDR3 terminus; the germline J gene supplies the remainder. V is TRBV5-4 and J is TRBJ2-5; D may match TRBD1 or TRBD2 (5 bases each). The CDR3 spans 15 residues. V was shortened by 0 bases and J by 1 base, with 10 bases between the two germline ends. Germline V gene lookup returns CDR1 SGHNT and CDR2 YYREEE (reference sequence). This CDR3 is CASSLGGAPQETQYF. The DNA read from the CDR3 is TGTGCCAGCAGCTTGGGAGGGGCGCCCCAAGAGACC.

About this clone itself: From the germline J gene comes the end of the CDR3, since the read stops 3 residues before it. This chain connects TRBV20-1 to TRBJ2-3; D is perhaps TRBD2 (7 bases). The length of the CDR3 is 14 residues. Germline values: CDR1 DFQATT, CDR2 SNEGSKA (reference sequence). The CDR3 DNA, read in part, is TGCAGTGCTAGAACGAGGGGGGGCTGGGAGACG. Residues: CSARTRGGWET. In full, the CDR3 is CSARTRGGWETQYF.

The CDR3 protein is CASSVRGGETQYF. CDR3 bases read: TGTGCCAGCAGCGTTAGGGGAGGGGAGACC. This sequence joins TRBV11-1 and TRBJ2-5, with TRBD2 matching over 7 bases. The read comes to an end 3 residues before the CDR3 does, leaving the germline J gene to fill in the end. Germline loops: CDR1 SGHAT, CDR2 FQDESV (reference sequence). The CDR3 has 13 residues. The junction had 5 bases not matched to a gene; V was cut back by 5 bases and J by 5 bases.

Worth noting for this clone: The read falls 3 residues short of the CDR3 end, and the missing part is taken from the germline J gene. The gene calls are TRBV6-4 and TRBJ2-2; tentative D call: TRBD1 (5 bases). This CDR3 contains 14 residues. Trimming took off 2 bases at V and 2 bases at J, with 6 bases between the two ends. Germline values: CDR1 MRHNA, CDR2 SNTAGT. The DNA read from the CDR3 is TGTGCCAGCAGTGACCAGGGAAACACCGGGGAG. Translating it yields CASSDQGNTGE. The whole CDR3 reads CASSDQGNTGELFF.

In regard to this clone: A read error may produce the germline difference seen at one junction end. The read finishes 3 residues shy of the CDR3 end, and the germline J gene is used to complete it. This sample also contains other DNA sequences that code for the same CDR3. The V and J genes are TRBV20-1 and TRBJ1-3; the match to TRBD1 covers 7 bases. Germline V gene sequence: CDR1 DFQATT, CDR2 SNEGSKA (reference sequence). The CDR3 is 13 amino acids. The CDR3 here is CSAPGTEGNTIYF. CDR3 DNA (partial): TGCAGTGCCCCCGGGACAGAAGGAAACACG.

On this clone itself: The read is 3 residues too short to cover the CDR3 end, so that end is filled in from the germline J gene. The chain combines TRBV2 with TRBJ2-7, with 9 bases identical to TRBD2. The V gene end was trimmed by 4 bases and the J gene end by 3 bases; junction bases not matched to a gene: 10. Germline loops: CDR1 SNHLY, CDR2 FYNNEI. The CDR3 runs 16 residues. CDR3 amino acids: CASSGTSVGEYYEQYF. The sequenced part of the CDR3 DNA is TGTGCCAGCAGTGGGACTAGCGTTGGGGAATACTACGAG.